Listed below are T cell receptor beta chains from one sample, sequenced in a study of T cells expressing NK-cell markers. TCRdb re-analyzed the 5' RACE reads; it lists each CDR3 protein once, without DNA. The sample table sets out around 550,000 distinct CDR3 sequences. The material sequenced was blood T cells: a sorted CD56 or NKG2C T cell subset, CD4+ or CD8+ T cells, or bulk PBMC T cells (not recorded which). The receptor set was obtained from a man in his late teens or twenties in good health. The CDR3 runs from the conserved cysteine through the conserved F or W.

>TRBJ2-3|17|TRBV6-2/TRBV6-3
CASSRPRTNLRADTQYF
>TRBJ1-2|15|TRBV7-8
CASSLYKQGAGGYTF
>TRBJ2-2|14|TRBV30
CASGSGIVAGELFF
>TRBJ2-5|13|TRBV12-3/TRBV12-4
CASRRDSQETQYF
>TRBJ2-5|15|TRBV5-1
CASSLRGTSQETQYF
>TRBJ2-3|11|TRBV18
CASSPQDTQYF
>TRBJ1-3|15|TRBV7-2
CASSPDRGRGNTIYF
>TRBJ2-3|18|TRBV6-1
CASSPFTKAGGSTDTQYF
>TRBJ2-1|15|TRBV15
CATSRDRDRVHEQFF
>TRBJ1-5|13|TRBV30
CAWSIDRDQPQHF
>TRBJ2-1|16|TRBV7-8
CASRDYGQGALNEQFF
>TRBJ2-3|14|TRBV20-1
CSATSGLVVDTQYF
>TRBJ1-5|16|TRBV24-1
CATSEGGQGLKQPQHF
>TRBJ2-1|15|TRBV5-1
CASSLARSSYNEQFF
>TRBJ2-1|15|TRBV20-1
CSAKMTGVTYNEQFF
>TRBJ2-3|15|TRBV7-2
CASSLAPGVADTQYF
>TRBJ2-3|16|TRBV28
CAIRGAGAPSTDTQYF
>TRBJ2-1|12|TRBV12-3/TRBV12-4
CASRHTSNEQFF
>TRBJ1-6|15|TRBV20-1
CSAMTGGSYNSPLHF
>TRBJ1-3|17|TRBV19
CASSILPGQASGNTIYF
>TRBJ2-3|16|TRBV5-6
CASSLAVEPHTDTQYF
>TRBJ2-5|15|TRBV4-2
CASSPRDSGGETQYF
>TRBJ2-1|15|TRBV11-2
CASSPTDLNYNEQFF
>TRBJ2-7|17|TRBV18
CASSPPERGQGSYEQYF
>TRBJ2-3|20|TRBV20-1
CSARDLGPLEMIVVTDTQYF
>TRBJ2-3|14|TRBV29-1
CSHLAGPQADTQYF
>TRBJ2-7|13|TRBV18
CASSGQGFGEQYF
>TRBJ2-2|14|TRBV12-3/TRBV12-4
CASSFQSLAGELFF
>TRBJ2-6|19|TRBV7-8
CASSLDRVKAPSGANVLTF
>TRBJ2-4|16|TRBV25-1
CASSDPGQGALNIQYF
>TRBJ2-2|13|TRBV9
CASRSVEAGELFF
>TRBJ2-1|13|TRBV7-6
CASSLAGGREQFF
>TRBJ2-7|15|TRBV20-1
CSAPKSGLAGGEQYF
>TRBJ2-1|15|TRBV28
CASINPGLAGNEQFF
>TRBJ1-1|16|TRBV10-3
CAITPRVVVSNTEAFF
>TRBJ2-7|16|TRBV9
CASSVAGIAGHYEQYF
>TRBJ1-1|15|TRBV28
CASSLLQGSDTEAFF
>TRBJ2-5|16|TRBV7-3
CASSSPERGQGETQYF
>TRBJ2-2|16|TRBV15
CATSRDLTGNTGELFF
>TRBJ2-2|15|TRBV5-1
CASSVRDSGTGELFF
>TRBJ1-5|16|TRBV6-5
CASSYPDRGRSQPQHF
>TRBJ2-2|17|TRBV28
CASSSPRGLVATGELFF
>TRBJ2-5|16|TRBV29-1
CSVVGHHSGTQETQYF
>TRBJ2-3|16|TRBV12-3/TRBV12-4
CASSVDRRRNTDTQYF
>TRBJ2-2|15|TRBV11-2
CASSLWGPHTGELFF
>TRBJ1-5|15|TRBV12-3/TRBV12-4
CASSLRDSRDQPQHF
>TRBJ1-5|13|TRBV6-2/TRBV6-3
CASTIGRDQPQHF
>TRBJ2-3|14|TRBV7-9
CASNHDRAGDTQYF
>TRBJ2-7|15|TRBV29-1
CSVEDGSGSTYEQYF